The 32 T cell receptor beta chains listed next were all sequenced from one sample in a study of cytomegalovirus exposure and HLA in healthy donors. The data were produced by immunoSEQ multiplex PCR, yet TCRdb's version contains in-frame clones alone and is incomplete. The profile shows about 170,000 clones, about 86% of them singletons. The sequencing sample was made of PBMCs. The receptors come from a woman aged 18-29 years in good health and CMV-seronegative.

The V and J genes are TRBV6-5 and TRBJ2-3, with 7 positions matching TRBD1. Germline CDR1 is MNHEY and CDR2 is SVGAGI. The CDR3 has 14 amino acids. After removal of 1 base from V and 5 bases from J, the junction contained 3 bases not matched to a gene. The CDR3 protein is CASSYFQGVDTQYF. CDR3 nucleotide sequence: TGTGCCAGCAGTTACTTCCAGGGGGTAGATACGCAGTATTTT.

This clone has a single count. The CDR3 region has the DNA TGCAGTGCTAACAGTTACACTGAAGCTTTCTTT. Translation gives CSANSYTEAFF. The gene calls are TRBV20-1 and TRBJ1-1, with no clear D. Trimming took 4 bases from V and 3 from J, leaving 6 bases between them. The CDR3 length is 11 residues. The germline V gene encodes CDR1 DFQATT and CDR2 SNEGSKA (reference sequence).

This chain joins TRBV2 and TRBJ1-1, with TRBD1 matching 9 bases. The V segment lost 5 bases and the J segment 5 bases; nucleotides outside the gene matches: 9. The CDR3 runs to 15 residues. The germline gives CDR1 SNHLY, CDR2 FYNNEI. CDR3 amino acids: CASSRGTGTGTEAFF. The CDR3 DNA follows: TGTGCCAGCAGTCGCGGGACAGGGACGGGAACTGAAGCTTTCTTT. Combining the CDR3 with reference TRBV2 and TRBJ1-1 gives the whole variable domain EPEVTQTPSHQVTQMGQEVILRCVPISNHLYFYWYRQILGQKVEFLVSFYNNEISEKSEIFDDQFSVERPDGSNFTLKIRSTKLEDSAMYFCASSRGTGTGTEAFFGQGTRLTVV.

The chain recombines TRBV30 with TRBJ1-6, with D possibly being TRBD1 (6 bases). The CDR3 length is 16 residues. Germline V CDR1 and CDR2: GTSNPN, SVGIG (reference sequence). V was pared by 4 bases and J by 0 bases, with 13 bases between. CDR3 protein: CAWKGGIDSYNSPLHF. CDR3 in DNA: TGTGCCTGGAAGGGGGGGATAGACTCCTATAATTCACCCCTCCACTTT. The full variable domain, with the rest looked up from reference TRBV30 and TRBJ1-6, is SQTIHQWPATLVQPVGSPLSLECTVEGTSNPNLYWYRQAAGRGLQLLFYSVGIGQISSEVPQNLSASRPQDRQFILSSKKLLLSDSGFYLCAWKGGIDSYNSPLHFGNGTRLTVT.

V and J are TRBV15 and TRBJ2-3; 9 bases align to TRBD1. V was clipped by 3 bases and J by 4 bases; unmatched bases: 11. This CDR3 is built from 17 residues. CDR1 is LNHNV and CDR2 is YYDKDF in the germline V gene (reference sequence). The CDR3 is CATSRALDRGSSDTQYF. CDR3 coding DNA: TGTGCCACCAGCAGGGCGCTTGACAGGGGGTCATCAGATACGCAGTATTTT. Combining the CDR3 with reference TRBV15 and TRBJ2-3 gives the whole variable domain DAMVIQNPRYQVTQFGKPVTLSCSQTLNHNVMYWYQQKSSQAPKLLFHYYDKDFNNEADTPDNFQSRRPNTSFCFLDIRSPGLGDTAMYLCATSRALDRGSSDTQYFGPGTRLTVL.

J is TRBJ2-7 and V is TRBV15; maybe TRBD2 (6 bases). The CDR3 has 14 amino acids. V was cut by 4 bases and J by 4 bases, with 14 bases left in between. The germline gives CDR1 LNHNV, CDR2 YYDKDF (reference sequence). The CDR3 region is CATSIDKGGYEQYF. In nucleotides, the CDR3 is TGTGCCACCAGCATCGACAAGGGAGGATACGAGCAGTACTTC.

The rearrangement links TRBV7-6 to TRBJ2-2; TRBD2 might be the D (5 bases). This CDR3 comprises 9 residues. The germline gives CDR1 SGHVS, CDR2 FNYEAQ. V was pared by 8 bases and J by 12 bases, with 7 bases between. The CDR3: CASSGKLFF. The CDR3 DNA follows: TGTGCCAGCTCGGGGAAGCTGTTTTTT.

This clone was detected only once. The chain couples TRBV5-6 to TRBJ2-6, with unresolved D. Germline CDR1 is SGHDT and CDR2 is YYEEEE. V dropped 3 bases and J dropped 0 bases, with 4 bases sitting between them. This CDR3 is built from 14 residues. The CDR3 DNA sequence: TGTGCCAGCAGCTCGGGCTCTGGGGCCAACGTCCTGACTTTC. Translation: CASSSGSGANVLTF.

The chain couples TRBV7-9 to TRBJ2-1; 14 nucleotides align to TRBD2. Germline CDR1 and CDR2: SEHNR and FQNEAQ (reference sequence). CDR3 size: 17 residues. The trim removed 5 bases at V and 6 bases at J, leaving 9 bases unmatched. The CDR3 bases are TGTGCCAGCAGCCGGTTGACTAGCGGGGGGGCAATCAATGAGCAGTTCTTC. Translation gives CASSRLTSGGAINEQFF.

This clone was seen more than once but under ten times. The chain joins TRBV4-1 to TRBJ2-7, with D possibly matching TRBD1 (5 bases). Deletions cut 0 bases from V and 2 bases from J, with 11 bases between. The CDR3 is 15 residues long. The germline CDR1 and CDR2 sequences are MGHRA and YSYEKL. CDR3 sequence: CASSQEETVTYEQYF. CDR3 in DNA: TGCGCCAGCAGCCAAGAAGAGACAGTAACCTACGAGCAGTACTTC.

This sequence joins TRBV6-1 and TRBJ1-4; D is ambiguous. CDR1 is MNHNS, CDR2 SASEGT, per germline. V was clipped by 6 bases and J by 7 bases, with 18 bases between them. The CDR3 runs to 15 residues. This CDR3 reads CASRRSGEGGEKLFF. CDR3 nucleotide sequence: TGTGCCAGCAGACGATCGGGTGAGGGTGGTGAAAAACTGTTTTTT.

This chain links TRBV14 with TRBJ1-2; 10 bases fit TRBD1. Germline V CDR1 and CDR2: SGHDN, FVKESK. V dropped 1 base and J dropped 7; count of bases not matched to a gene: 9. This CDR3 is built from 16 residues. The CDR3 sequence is CASSQGSPGQGLGYTF. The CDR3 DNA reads TGTGCCAGCAGCCAAGGGTCACCGGGACAGGGGCTTGGCTACACCTTC.

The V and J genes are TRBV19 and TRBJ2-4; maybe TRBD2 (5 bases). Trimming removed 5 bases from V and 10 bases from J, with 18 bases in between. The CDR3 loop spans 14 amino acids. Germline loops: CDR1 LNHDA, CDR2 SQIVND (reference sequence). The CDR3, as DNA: TGTGCCAGTAGTGTCCTAGCTTCGGGTGGAATTCAGTACTTC. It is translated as CASSVLASGGIQYF. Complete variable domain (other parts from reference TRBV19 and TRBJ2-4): DGGITQSPKYLFRKEGQNVTLSCEQNLNHDAMYWYRQDPGQGLRLIYYSQIVNDFQKGDIAEGYSVSREKKESFPLTVTSAQKNPTAFYLCASSVLASGGIQYFGAGTRLSVL.

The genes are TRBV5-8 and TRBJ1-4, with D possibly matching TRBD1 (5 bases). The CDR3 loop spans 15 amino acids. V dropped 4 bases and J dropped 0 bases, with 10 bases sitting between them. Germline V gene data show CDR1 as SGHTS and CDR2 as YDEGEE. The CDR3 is CASSRGEATNEKLFF. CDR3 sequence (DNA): TGTGCCAGCAGCCGGGGGGAGGCAACTAATGAAAAACTGTTTTTT. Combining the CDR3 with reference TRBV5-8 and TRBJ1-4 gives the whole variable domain EAGVTQSPTHLIKTRGQQATLRCSPISGHTSVYWYQQALGLGLQFLLWYDEGEERNRGNFPPRFSGRQFPNYSSELNVNALELEDSALYLCASSRGEATNEKLFFGSGTQLSVL.

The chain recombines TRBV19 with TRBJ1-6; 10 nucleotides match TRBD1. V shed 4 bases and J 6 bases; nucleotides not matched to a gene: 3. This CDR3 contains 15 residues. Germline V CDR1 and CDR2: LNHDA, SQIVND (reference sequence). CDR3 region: CASSTRDRGNSPLHF. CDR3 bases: TGTGCCAGTAGTACCCGGGACAGGGGTAATTCACCCCTCCACTTT.

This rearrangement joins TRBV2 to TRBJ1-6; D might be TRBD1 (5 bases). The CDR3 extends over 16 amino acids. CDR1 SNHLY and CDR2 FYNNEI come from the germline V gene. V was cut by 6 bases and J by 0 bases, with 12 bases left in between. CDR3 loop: CASRVGGNSYNSPLHF. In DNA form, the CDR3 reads TGTGCCAGCAGGGTCGGGGGTAACTCCTATAATTCACCCCTCCACTTT.

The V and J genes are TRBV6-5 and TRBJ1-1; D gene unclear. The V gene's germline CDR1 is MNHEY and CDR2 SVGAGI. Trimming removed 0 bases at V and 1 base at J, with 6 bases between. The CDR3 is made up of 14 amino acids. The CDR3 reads CASSYSARNTEAFF. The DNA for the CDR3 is TGTGCCAGCAGTTACTCTGCCAGGAACACTGAAGCTTTCTTT.

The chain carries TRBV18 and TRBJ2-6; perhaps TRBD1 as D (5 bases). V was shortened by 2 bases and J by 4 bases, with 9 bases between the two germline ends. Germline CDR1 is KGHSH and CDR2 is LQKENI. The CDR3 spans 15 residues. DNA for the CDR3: TGTGCCAGCTCACCAGAAGGGGCAGGGGCCAACGTCCTGACTTTC. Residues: CASSPEGAGANVLTF.

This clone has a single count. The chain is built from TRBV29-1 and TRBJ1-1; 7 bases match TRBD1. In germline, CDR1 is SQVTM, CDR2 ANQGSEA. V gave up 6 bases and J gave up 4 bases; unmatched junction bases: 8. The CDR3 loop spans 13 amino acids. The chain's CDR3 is CSVEGARSTEAFF. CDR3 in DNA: TGCAGCGTGGAGGGGGCGAGGAGCACTGAAGCTTTCTTT.

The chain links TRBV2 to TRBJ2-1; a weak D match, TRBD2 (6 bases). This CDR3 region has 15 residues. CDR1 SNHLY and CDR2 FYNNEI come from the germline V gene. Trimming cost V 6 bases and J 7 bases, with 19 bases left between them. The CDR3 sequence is CASSSVRGTPNEQFF. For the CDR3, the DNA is TGTGCCAGCAGCTCAGTTCGCGGGACTCCAAATGAGCAGTTCTTC.

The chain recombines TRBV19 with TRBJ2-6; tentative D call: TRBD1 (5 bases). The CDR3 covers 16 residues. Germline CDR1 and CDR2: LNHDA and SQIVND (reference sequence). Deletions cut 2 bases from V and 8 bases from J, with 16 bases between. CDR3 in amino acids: CASSIPQGTVTNVLTF. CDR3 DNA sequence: TGTGCCAGTAGTATACCGCAGGGTACAGTGACCAACGTCCTGACTTTC. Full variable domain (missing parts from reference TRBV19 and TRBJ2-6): DGGITQSPKYLFRKEGQNVTLSCEQNLNHDAMYWYRQDPGQGLRLIYYSQIVNDFQKGDIAEGYSVSREKKESFPLTVTSAQKNPTAFYLCASSIPQGTVTNVLTFGAGSRLTVL.

The CDR3 reads CASIVQGFNQPQHF. In nucleotides, the CDR3 is TGTGCCAGCATTGTACAGGGATTCAATCAGCCCCAGCATTTT. The chain joins TRBV28 to TRBJ1-5, with a tentative D call TRBD1 (6 bases). Germline CDR1 is MDHEN and CDR2 is SYDVKM. V lost 7 bases and J 3 bases, leaving 13 bases between the germline ends. This CDR3 is built from 14 residues. The full variable domain, rest sourced from reference TRBV28 and TRBJ1-5, is DVKVTQSSRYLVKRTGEKVFLECVQDMDHENMFWYRQDPGLGLRLIYFSYDVKMKEKGDIPEGYSVSREKKERFSLILESASTNQTSMYLCASIVQGFNQPQHFGDGTRLSIL.

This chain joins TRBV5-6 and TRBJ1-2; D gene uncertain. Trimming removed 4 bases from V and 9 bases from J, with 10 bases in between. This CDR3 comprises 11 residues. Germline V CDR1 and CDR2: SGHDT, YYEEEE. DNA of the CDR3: TGTGCCAGCAGCGTTAGCCATAGCTACACCTTC. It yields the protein CASSVSHSYTF. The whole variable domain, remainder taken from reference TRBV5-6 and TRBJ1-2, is DAGVTQSPTHLIKTRGQQVTLRCSPKSGHDTVSWYQQALGQGPQFIFQYYEEEERQRGNFPDRFSGHQFPNYSSELNVNALLLGDSALYLCASSVSHSYTFGSGTRLTVV.

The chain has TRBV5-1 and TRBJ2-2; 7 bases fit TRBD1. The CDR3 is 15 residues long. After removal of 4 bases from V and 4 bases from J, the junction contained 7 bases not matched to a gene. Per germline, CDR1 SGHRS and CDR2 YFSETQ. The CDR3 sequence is CASSLQGFFTGELFF. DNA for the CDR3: TGCGCCAGCAGCCTACAGGGGTTTTTCACCGGGGAGCTGTTTTTT.

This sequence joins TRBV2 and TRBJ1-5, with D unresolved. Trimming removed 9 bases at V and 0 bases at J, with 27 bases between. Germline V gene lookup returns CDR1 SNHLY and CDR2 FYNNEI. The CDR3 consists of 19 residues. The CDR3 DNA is TGTGCCAGGACGGGGAGTCGAACTAGGTCACTTATTAGCAATCAGCCCCAGCATTTT. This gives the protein CARTGSRTRSLISNQPQHF.

The CDR3 DNA reads TGTGCCAGCAGCTTAGCGACACCCCCATCCTACGAGCAGTACTTC. Amino acid sequence: CASSLATPPSYEQYF. The J gene is TRBJ2-7, the V gene TRBV7-2; D unresolved. Germline CDR1 reads SGHTA; CDR2 reads FQGNSA. The germline V and J ends were trimmed by 0 bases and 1 base, with 10 bases remaining between them. CDR3 size: 15 residues.

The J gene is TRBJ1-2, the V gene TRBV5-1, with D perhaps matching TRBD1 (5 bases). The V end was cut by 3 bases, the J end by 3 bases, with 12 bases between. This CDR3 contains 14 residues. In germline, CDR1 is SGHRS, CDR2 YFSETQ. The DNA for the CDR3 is TGCGCCAGCAGCTCGCCCGACAGCTACTATGGCTACACCTTC. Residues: CASSSPDSYYGYTF.

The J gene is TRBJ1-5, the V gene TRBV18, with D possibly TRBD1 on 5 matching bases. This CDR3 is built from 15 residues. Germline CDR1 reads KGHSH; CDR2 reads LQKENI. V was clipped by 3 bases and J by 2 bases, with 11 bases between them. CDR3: CASSPGRDGNQPQHF. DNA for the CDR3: TGTGCCAGCTCACCCGGCAGGGATGGCAATCAGCCCCAGCATTTT.

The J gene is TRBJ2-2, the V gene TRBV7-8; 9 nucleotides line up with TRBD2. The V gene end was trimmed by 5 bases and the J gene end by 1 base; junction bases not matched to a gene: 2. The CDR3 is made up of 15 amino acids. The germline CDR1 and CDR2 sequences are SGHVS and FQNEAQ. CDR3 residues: CASSISGRNTGELFF. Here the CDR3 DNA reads TGTGCCAGCAGCATTAGCGGGAGGAACACCGGGGAGCTGTTTTTT. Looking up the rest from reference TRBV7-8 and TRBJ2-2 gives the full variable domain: GAGVSQSPRYKVAKRGQDVALRCDPISGHVSLFWYQQALGQGPEFLTYFQNEAQLDKSGLPSDRFFAERPEGSVSTLKIQRTQQEDSAVYLCASSISGRNTGELFFGEGSRLTVL.

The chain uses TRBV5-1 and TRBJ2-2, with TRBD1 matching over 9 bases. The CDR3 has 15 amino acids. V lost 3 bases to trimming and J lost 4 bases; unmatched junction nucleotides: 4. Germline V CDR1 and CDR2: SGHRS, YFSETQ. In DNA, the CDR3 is TGCGCCAGCAGCTGGGACAGGGCGGGCACCGGGGAGCTGTTTTTT. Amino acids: CASSWDRAGTGELFF. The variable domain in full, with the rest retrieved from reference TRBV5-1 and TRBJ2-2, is KAGVTQTPRYLIKTRGQQVTLSCSPISGHRSVSWYQQTPGQGLQFLFEYFSETQRNKGNFPGRFSGRQFSNSRSEMNVSTLELGDSALYLCASSWDRAGTGELFFGEGSRLTVL.

The chain's CDR3 is CASRAGNYGYTF. The CDR3 DNA sequence: TGTGCCAGTAGAGCAGGCAACTATGGCTACACCTTC. V gene TRBV19 combines with J gene TRBJ1-2; D unresolved. Trimming took off 6 bases at V and 2 bases at J, with 7 bases between the two ends. Germline V lookup: CDR1 LNHDA, CDR2 SQIVND (reference sequence). The CDR3 is 12 residues long.

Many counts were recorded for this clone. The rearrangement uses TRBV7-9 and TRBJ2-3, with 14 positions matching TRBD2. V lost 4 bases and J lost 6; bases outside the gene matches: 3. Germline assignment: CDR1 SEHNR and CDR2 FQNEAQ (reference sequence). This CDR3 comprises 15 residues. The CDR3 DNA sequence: TGTGCCAGCAGCTGGGGACTAGCGGGGGTTGATACGCAGTATTTT. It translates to CASSWGLAGVDTQYF.